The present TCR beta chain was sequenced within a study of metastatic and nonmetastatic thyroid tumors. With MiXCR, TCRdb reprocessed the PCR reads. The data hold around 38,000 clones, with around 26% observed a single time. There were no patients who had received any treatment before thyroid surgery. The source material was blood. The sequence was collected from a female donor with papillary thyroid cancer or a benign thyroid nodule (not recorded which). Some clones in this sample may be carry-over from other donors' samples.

CDR3 amino acids: CASSLAPGQRSSYEQYF. The CDR3 nucleotides are TGTGCCAGCAGCTTAGCCCCGGGACAGAGGTCCTCCTACGAGCAGTACTTC. This chain uses TRBV7-6 with TRBJ2-7; TRBD1 matches 7 bases. This CDR3 is built from 17 residues. Germline V lookup: CDR1 SGHVS, CDR2 FNYEAQ. Trimming took 0 bases from V and 0 from J; bases not matched to a gene: 8.